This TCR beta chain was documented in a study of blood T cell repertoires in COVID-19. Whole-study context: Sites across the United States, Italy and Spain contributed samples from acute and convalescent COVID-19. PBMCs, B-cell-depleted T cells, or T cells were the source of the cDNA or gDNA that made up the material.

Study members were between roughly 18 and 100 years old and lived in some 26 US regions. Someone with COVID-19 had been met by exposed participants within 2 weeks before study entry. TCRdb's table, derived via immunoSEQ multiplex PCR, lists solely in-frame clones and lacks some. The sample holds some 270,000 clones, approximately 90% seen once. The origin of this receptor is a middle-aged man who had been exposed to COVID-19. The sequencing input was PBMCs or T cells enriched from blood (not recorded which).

The CDR3 here is CASSLKDRDSSYEQYF. For the CDR3, the DNA is TGTGCCAGCAGCCTAAAGGATAGGGACAGCTCCTACGAGCAGTACTTC. This chain links TRBV7-9 with TRBJ2-7, with TRBD1 matching over 7 bases. This CDR3 region has 16 residues. V lost 5 bases to trimming and J lost 0 bases; unmatched junction nucleotides: 10. Germline assignment: CDR1 SEHNR and CDR2 FQNEAQ (reference sequence).